Listed below are T cell receptor beta chains from one sample, sequenced in a study of T cell responses to AZD1222 COVID-19 vaccine. Method: immunoSEQ multiplex PCR; TCRdb's copy keeps in-frame clones and lacks some. The data contain about 88,000 clones, 90% of them singletons. The sequences come from peripheral blood, collected 28 days after the second AZD1222 dose. These receptors all stem from an adult who received the AZD1222 COVID-19 vaccine. The CDR3 runs from the conserved cysteine through the conserved F or W. The D gene is left open where the match is weak. Some rows have no size entry. The others give once, few or many, or a class for an expanded clone.

D gene,J gene,V gene,clone size,CDR3 DNA,CDR3 protein
-,TRBJ1-1,TRBV15,-,TGTGCCACCAGCAGAGATTTGGGAGAGAACACTGAAGCTTTCTTT,CATSRDLGENTEAFF
-,TRBJ2-1,TRBV5-4,-,TGTGCCAGCAGCTTCGGAGGGGAATGGAACAATGAGCAGTTCTTC,CASSFGGEWNNEQFF
-,TRBJ1-1,TRBV6-5,-,TGTGCCAGCAGTTACTCGGGAGGGGCTGAAGCTTTCTTT,CASSYSGGAEAFF
-,TRBJ2-3,TRBV7-9,-,TGTGCCAGCAGCCAGGGGCGGATTAGCACAGATACGCAGTATTTT,CASSQGRISTDTQYF
TRBD1,TRBJ2-2,TRBV24-1,-,TGTGCCACCAGATCCGGGGACAGGTACACCGGGGAGCTGTTTTTT,CATRSGDRYTGELFF
-,TRBJ1-1,TRBV27,-,TGTGCCAGCACGGGTTACACTGAAGCTTTCTTT,CASTGYTEAFF
-,TRBJ2-5,TRBV10-1,-,TGCGCCAGCAGTCCACCTCCGGGACGTCGACAAGAGACCCAGTACTTC,CASSPPPGRRQETQYF
-,TRBJ2-3,TRBV24-1,-,TGTGCCACCAGTGATTCTGAGCCGTCTAGCACAGATACGCAGTATTTT,CATSDSEPSSTDTQYF
-,TRBJ1-3,TRBV7-2,-,TGTGCCAGCAGCTTAGTGGGCAGGGCCCTCTCTGGAAACACCATATATTTT,CASSLVGRALSGNTIYF
-,TRBJ1-4,TRBV9,-,TGTGCCAGCGGACAAAGGGGGGAAAAACTGTTTTTT,CASGQRGEKLFF
-,TRBJ1-5,TRBV4-3,-,TGCGCCAGCAGCCAAGAGACTGGCAATCAGCCCCAGCATTTT,CASSQETGNQPQHF
TRBD2,TRBJ2-3,TRBV7-2,-,TGTGCCAGCAGCTTAGACCTAGCGGGGGGGACAGATACGCAGTATTTT,CASSLDLAGGTDTQYF
TRBD2,TRBJ2-1,TRBV20-1,-,TGCAGTCTGGGGGGGGACTTAGAGCAGTTCTTC,CSLGGDLEQFF
TRBD1,TRBJ2-5,TRBV6-1,-,TGTGCCAGCAGTGAGGCCTTTACAGGGGGCCGGCGACAGTACTTC,CASSEAFTGGRRQYF
-,TRBJ1-1,TRBV2,-,TGTGCCAGCAGACAGTATACCCCAGAAGCTTTCTTT,CASRQYTPEAFF
-,TRBJ2-7,TRBV5-1,-,TGCGCCAGCAGCTTGGGGGCAGGAGCCGTATCCTACGAGCAGTACTTC,CASSLGAGAVSYEQYF
-,TRBJ2-3,TRBV29-1,-,TGCAGCGCGGAGGCGGTGGAGCGAGAACCCCGGGCAGATACGCAGTATTTT,CSAEAVEREPRADTQYF
TRBD1,TRBJ1-2,TRBV3-1/TRBV3-2,few,TGTGCCAGCAGCCAAAAGCGGTCTTGGGACAGGAGTGGCTACACCTTC,CASSQKRSWDRSGYTF
-,TRBJ1-1,TRBV9,-,TGTGCCAGCAGCGTAGCTTCGGAAGGAAGAGCTTTCTTT,CASSVASEGRAFF
TRBD1,TRBJ1-5,TRBV27,-,TGTGCCAGCAGTACAGGGACAGGGACTAGAAATCAGCCCCAGCATTTT,CASSTGTGTRNQPQHF
-,TRBJ2-1,TRBV5-4,-,TGTGCCAGCAGCTTGGACCCGAGGAATGAGCAGTTCTTC,CASSLDPRNEQFF
-,TRBJ2-7,TRBV9,-,TGTGCCAGCAGCGTAGGTTTCGGCGAGCAGTACTTC,CASSVGFGEQYF
TRBD2,TRBJ2-1,TRBV30,-,TGTGCCTGGAGTGTACCAATTAGGCTAGCGGGGTTCTCCTACAATGAGCAGTTCTTC,CAWSVPIRLAGFSYNEQFF
TRBD1,TRBJ2-2,TRBV6-1,-,TGTGCCAGCAGTGATCAGACAGGGGCCGGGGAGCTGTTTTTT,CASSDQTGAGELFF
-,TRBJ1-3,TRBV6-5,-,TGTGCCAGCAGTTACTCCAGGGTTGGAAACACCATATATTTT,CASSYSRVGNTIYF
TRBD1,TRBJ1-4,TRBV10-3,-,TGTGCCATCAGCGAAAACAGGGGCCCGGCTGGTGAAAAACTGTTTTTT,CAISENRGPAGEKLFF
-,TRBJ2-3,TRBV9,-,TGTGCCAGCAGCGTAGGGGGTACGCAGTATTTT,CASSVGGTQYF